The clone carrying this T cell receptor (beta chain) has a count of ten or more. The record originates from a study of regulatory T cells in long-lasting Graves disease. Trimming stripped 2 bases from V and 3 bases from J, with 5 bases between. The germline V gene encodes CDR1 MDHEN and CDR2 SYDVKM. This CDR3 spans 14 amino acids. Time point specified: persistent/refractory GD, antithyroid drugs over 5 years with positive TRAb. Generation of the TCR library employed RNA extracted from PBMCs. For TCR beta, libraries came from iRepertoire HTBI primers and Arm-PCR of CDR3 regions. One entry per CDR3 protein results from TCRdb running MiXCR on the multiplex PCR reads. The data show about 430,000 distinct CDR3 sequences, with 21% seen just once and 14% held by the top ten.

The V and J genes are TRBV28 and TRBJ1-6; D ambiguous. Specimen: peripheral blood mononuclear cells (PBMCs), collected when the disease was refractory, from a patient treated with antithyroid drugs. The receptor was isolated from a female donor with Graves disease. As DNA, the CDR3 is TGTGCCAGCAGTTTAGGCTTCTATAATTCACCCCTCCACTTT. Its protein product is CASSLGFYNSPLHF.